The rows below give T cell receptor beta chains drawn from one sample of a study of shared clonotypes between healthy human individuals. TCRdb's table, derived via immunoSEQ multiplex PCR, lists solely in-frame clones and lacks some. The table shows 2 million to 2.5 million clones, with under 97% occurring only once. The sequenced sample was naive CD4+ T cells sorted from blood. Receptors were obtained from a man younger than 35 in good health. Both conserved end residues are trimmed from each CDR3. A D gene is named only where the DNA matches it firmly.

V	length	D	J	CDR3
TRBV10-3	11	-	TRBJ2-5	AIRGMEGETQY
TRBV5-4	13	TRBD1	TRBJ2-7	ASSFEDRGLGEQY
TRBV29-1	13	-	TRBJ1-6	SPPPQGRKYSPLH
TRBV5-1	13	-	TRBJ1-4	ASSLLGAGAEKLF
TRBV12-5	14	-	TRBJ2-7	ASGLSVGTGPYEQY
TRBV18	13	TRBD1	TRBJ2-7	ASSPPGTGGYEQY
TRBV7-9	11	-	TRBJ2-3	ASRPVLLDTQY
TRBV19	11	-	TRBJ2-5	ASSALQRETQY
TRBV5-4	14	TRBD1	TRBJ2-7	ASSGGGQGISYEQY
TRBV10-3	12	-	TRBJ1-1	AISQLHSNTEAF